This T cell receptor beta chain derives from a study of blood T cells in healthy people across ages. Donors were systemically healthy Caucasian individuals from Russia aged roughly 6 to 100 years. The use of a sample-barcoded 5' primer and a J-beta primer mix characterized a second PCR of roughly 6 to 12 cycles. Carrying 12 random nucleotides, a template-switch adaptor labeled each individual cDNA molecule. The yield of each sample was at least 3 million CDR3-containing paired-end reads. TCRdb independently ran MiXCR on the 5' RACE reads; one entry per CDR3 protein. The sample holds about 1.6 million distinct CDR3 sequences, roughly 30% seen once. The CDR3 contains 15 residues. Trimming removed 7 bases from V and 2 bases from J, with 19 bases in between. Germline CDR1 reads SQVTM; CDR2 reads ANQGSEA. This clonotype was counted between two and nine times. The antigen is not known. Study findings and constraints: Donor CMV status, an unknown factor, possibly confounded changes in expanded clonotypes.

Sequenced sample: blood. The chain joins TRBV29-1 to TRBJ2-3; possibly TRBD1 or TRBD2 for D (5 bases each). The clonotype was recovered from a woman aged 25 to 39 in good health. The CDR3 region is CSATGTDYLTDTQYF. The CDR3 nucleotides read TGCAGCGCGACCGGGACGGATTACCTCACAGATACGCAGTATTTT.